Below, one T cell receptor beta chain is given with its context. The sample originates from a study of blood T cell repertoires in COVID-19. Whole-study context: Italy, Spain and the United States were the sources of the convalescent and acute COVID-19 samples. In each case, the material was cDNA or gDNA derived from T cells, B-cell-depleted T cells, or PBMCs.

Recruits, aged roughly 18 to 90 years, lived in 24 US areas. Recovered status applied to Cohort 3 donors who had two consecutive negative PCRs. It also applied to those with clearance or with symptom resolution. The CDR3 spans 13 residues. The V and J ends lost 2 bases and 4 bases respectively, with 9 bases between them. Germline CDR1 and CDR2: SGHRS and YFSETQ. Sequencing was performed with immunoSEQ multiplex PCR; in TCRdb, only in-frame clones are kept and a portion is missing. The sample records 260,000 or so clones, approximately 81% being singletons. The sample comprised PBMCs or T cells enriched from blood (not recorded which). This sequence originates from a woman in her fifties or sixties who had recovered from COVID-19. This chain links TRBV5-1 with TRBJ1-1, with D possibly matching TRBD1 (5 bases). The CDR3 reads CASSFGDFTEAFF. The CDR3, as DNA: TGCGCCAGCAGCTTCGGGGACTTCACTGAAGCTTTCTTT.